The clone carrying this T cell receptor beta chain was observed many times. What it binds is unknown. These data come from a study of molecular identifiers for immune sequencing clone quantification. Points from the study as a whole: More than 97% of effector molecules, versus under 1% of naive-cell molecules, belonged to clones above 20 RNA copies.

One entry per CDR3 protein, called by TCRdb with MiXCR from the PCR reads. Here the sample spans hundreds of thousands of distinct CDR3 sequences, around 25% being singletons. Investigators produced naive CD8 libraries from about 21,000 to 970,000 sorted cells, drawing on 10%, 30% or 50% RNA. A CD8+CD4-CCR7+CD45RA+ gate was used to sort naive CD8 T cells. Germline-derived CDR1 and CDR2 are SNHLY and FYNNEI. The CDR3 covers 16 residues. Trimming removed 1 base at V and 0 bases at J, with 13 bases between. V and J are TRBV2 and TRBJ2-7; TRBD1 is a possible D gene (6 bases). Sequences were obtained from naive CD8+ T cells from blood, with Jurkat cell RNA spiked in. Regarding subset: FACS-sorted CD8+CD4-CCR7+CD45RA+ naive T cells. This TCR came from a human donor in good health. Some libraries in this study had Jurkat cell RNA spiked in. The DNA for the CDR3 is TGTGCCAGCAGTGAAGTAGCAGGGGCGAGCTCCTACGAGCAGTACTTC. Its protein product is CASSEVAGASSYEQYF.